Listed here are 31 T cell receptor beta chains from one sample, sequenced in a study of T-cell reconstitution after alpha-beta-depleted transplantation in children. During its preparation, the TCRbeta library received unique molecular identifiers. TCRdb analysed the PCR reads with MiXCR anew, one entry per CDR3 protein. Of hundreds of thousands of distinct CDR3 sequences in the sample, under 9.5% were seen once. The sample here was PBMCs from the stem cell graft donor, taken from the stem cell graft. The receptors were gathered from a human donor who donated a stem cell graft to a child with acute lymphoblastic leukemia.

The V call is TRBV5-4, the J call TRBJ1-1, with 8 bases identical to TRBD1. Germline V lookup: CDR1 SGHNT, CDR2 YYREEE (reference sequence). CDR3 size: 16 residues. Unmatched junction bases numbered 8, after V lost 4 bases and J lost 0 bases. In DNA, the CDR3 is TGTGCCAGCAGCCCTGGACAGGGCATCATGAACACTGAAGCTTTCTTT. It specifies CASSPGQGIMNTEAFF.

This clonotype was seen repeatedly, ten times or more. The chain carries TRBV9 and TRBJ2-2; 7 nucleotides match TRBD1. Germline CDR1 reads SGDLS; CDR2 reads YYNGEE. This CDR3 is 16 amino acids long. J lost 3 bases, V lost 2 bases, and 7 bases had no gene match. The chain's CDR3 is CASSVPRGLDTGELFF. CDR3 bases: TGTGCCAGCAGCGTCCCGAGGGGGCTGGACACCGGGGAGCTGTTTTTT.

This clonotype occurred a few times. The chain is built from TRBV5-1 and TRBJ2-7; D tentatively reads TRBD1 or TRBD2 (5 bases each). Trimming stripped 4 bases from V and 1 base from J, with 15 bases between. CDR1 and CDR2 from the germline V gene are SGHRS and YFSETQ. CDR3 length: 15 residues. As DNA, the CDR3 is TGCGCCAGCAGCCCTCCGGGACGGGAATCCTACGAGCAGTACTTC. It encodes CASSPPGRESYEQYF.

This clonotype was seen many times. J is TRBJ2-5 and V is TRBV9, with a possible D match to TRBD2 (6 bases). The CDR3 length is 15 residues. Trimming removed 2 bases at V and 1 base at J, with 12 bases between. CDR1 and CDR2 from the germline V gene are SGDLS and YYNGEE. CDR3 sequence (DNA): TGTGCCAGCAGCGTCCCTGCCGGGAGCCAAGAGACCCAGTACTTC. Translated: CASSVPAGSQETQYF.

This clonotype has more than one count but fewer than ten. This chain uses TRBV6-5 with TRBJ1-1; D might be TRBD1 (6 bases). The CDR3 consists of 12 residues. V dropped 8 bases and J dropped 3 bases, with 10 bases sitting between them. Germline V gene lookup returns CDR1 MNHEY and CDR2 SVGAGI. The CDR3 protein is CASGQTYTEAFF. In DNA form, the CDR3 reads TGTGCCAGCGGACAGACGTACACTGAAGCTTTCTTT.

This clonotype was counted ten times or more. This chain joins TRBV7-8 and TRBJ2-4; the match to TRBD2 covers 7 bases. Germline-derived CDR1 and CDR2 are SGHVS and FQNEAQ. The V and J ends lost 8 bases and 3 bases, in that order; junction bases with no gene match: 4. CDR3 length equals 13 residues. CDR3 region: CASGWDYKNIQYF. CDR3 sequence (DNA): TGTGCCAGCGGATGGGACTACAAAAACATTCAGTACTTC.

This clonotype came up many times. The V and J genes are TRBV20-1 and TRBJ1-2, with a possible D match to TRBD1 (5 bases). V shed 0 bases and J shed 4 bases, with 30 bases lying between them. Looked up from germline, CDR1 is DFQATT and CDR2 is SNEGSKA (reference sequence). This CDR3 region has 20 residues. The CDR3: CSARDPARRQNSPEIYGYTF. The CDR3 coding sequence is TGCAGTGCTAGAGACCCGGCAAGACGACAGAATTCTCCGGAAATCTATGGCTACACCTTC.

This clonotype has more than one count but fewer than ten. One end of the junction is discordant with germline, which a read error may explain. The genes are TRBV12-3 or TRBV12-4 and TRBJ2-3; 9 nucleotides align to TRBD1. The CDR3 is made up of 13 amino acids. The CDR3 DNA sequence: TGTGCCAGCAGCCCCGTATGGGACAGGGTTTCGGATTTT. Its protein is CASSPVWDRVSDF.

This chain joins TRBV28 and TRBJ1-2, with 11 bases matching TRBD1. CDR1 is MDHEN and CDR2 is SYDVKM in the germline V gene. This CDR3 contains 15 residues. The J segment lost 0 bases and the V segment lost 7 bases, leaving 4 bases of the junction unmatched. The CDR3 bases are TGTGCCAGCATGGGACAGGGGGACTCTAACTATGGCTACACCTTC. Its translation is CASMGQGDSNYGYTF.

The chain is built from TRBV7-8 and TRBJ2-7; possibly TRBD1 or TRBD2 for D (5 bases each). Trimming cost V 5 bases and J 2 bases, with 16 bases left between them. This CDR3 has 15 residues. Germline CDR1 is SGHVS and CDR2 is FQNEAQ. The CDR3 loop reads CASSLPRGRAYEQYF. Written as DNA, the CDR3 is TGTGCCAGCAGCCTACCACGGGGCAGGGCCTACGAGCAGTACTTC.

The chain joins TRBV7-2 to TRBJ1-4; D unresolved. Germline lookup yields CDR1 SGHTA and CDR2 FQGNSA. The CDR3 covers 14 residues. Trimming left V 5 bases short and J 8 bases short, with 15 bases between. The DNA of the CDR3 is TGTGCCAGCAGCCCGACCAGTTCCAAAGAAAAACTGTTTTTT. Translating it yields CASSPTSSKEKLFF.

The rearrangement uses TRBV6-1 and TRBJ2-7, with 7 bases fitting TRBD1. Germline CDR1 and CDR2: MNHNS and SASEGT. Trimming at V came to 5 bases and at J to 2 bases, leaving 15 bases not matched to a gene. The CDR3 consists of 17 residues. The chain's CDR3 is CASSPSNNRGPAYEQYF. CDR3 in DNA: TGTGCCAGCAGTCCGTCAAACAACAGGGGACCAGCCTACGAGCAGTACTTC.

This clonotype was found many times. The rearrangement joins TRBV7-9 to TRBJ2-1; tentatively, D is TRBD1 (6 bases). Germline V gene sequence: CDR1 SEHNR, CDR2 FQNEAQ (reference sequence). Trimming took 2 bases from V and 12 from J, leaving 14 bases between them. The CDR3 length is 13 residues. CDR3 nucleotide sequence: TGTGCCAGCAGCTTACCCCGGGACAAGGGGCAGTTCTTC. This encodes CASSLPRDKGQFF.

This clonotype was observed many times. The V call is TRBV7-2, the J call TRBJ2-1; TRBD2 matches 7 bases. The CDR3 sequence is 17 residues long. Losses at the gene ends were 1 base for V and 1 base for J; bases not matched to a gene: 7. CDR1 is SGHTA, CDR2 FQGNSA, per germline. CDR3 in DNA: TGTGCCAGCAGCTTAGGTTATCCGGGGGGATCCTACAATGAGCAGTTCTTC. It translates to CASSLGYPGGSYNEQFF.

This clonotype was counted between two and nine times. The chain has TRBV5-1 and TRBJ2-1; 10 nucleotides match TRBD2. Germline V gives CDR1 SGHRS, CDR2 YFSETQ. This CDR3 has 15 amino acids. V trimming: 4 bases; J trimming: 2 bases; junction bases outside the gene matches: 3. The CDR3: CASSPGTSAYNEQFF. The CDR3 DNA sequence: TGCGCCAGCAGCCCGGGGACTAGCGCCTACAATGAGCAGTTCTTC.

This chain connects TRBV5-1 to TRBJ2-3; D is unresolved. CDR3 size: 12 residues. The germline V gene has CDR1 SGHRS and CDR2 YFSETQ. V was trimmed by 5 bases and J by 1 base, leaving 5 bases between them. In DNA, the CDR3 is TGCGCCAGCAGACATCGCACAGATACGCAGTATTTT. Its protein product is CASRHRTDTQYF.

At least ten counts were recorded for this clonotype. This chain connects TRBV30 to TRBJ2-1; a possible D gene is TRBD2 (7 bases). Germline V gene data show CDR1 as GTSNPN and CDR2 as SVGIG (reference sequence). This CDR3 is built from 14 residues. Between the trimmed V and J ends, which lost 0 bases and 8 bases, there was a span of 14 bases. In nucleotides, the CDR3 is TGTGCCTGGAGTGTAATGGCGGGGGCCGATGAGCAGTTCTTC. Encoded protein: CAWSVMAGADEQFF.

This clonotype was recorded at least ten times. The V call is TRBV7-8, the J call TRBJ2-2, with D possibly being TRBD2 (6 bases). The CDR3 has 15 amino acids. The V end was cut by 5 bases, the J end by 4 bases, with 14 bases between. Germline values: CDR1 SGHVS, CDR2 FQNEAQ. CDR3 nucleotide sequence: TGTGCCAGCAGCCTATTCCCGGGGGTCACCGGGGAGCTGTTTTTT. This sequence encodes CASSLFPGVTGELFF.

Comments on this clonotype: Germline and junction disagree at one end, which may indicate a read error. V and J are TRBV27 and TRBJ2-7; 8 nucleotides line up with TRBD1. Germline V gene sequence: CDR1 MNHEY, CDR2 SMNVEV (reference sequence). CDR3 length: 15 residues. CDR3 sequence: CASRARQGSLDEEYF. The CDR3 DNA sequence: TGTGCCAGCAGAGCCCGACAGGGGTCTTTGGACGAGGAGTACTTC.

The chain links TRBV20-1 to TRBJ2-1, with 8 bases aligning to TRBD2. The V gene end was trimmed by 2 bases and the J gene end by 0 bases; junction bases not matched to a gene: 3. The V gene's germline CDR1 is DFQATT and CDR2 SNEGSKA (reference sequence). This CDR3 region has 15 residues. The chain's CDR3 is CSARRLASSYNEQFF. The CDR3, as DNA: TGCAGTGCTAGACGACTAGCGAGCTCCTACAATGAGCAGTTCTTC.

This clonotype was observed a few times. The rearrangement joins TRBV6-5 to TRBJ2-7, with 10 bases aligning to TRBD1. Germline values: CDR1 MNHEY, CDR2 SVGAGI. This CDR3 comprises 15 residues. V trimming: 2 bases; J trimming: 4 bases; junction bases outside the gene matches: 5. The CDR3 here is CASSYATGGRYEQYF. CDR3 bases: TGTGCCAGCAGTTACGCGACAGGGGGCAGGTACGAGCAGTACTTC.

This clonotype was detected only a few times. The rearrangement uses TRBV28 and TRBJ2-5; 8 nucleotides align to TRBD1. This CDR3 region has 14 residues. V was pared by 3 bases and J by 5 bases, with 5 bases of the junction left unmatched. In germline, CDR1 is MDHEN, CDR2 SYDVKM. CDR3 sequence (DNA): TGTGCCAGCAGTTTGGACAGGGACTGGGAGACCCAGTACTTC. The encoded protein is CASSLDRDWETQYF.

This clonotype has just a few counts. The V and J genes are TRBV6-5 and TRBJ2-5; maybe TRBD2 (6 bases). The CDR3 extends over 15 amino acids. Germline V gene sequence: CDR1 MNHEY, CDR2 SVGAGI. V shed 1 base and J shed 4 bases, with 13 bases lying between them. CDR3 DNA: TGTGCCAGCAGTTACTTGGGGCGGGGTACAGAGACCCAGTACTTC. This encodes CASSYLGRGTETQYF.

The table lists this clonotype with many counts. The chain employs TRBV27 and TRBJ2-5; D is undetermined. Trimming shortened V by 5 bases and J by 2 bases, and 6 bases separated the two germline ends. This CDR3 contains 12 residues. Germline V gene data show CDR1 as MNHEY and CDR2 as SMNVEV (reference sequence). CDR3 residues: CASSRKQETQYF. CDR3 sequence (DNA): TGTGCCAGCAGTAGAAAGCAAGAGACCCAGTACTTC.

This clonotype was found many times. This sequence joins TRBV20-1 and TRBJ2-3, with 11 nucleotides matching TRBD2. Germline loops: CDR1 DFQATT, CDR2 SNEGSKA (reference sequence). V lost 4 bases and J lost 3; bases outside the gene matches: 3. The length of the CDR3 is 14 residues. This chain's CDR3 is CSATLAGGTDTQYF. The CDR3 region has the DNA TGCAGTGCTACCCTAGCGGGGGGAACAGATACGCAGTATTTT.

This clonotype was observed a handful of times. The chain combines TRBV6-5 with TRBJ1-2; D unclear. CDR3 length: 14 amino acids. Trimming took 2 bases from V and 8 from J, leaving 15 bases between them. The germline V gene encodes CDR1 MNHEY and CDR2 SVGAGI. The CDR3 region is CASSYTAGERGYTF. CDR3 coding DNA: TGTGCCAGCAGTTACACGGCAGGCGAACGGGGCTACACCTTC.

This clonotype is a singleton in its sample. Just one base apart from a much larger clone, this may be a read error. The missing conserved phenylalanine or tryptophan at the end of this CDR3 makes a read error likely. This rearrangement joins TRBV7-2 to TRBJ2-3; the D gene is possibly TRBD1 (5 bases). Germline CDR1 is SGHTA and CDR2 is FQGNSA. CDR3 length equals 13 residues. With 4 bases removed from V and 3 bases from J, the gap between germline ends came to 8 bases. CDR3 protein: CASSWRQTDTQYC. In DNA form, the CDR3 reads TGTGCCAGCAGCTGGAGACAGACAGATACGCAGTATTGT.

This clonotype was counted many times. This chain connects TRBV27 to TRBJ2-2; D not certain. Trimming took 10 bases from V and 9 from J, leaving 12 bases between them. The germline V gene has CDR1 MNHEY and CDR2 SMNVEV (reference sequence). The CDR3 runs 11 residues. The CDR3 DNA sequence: TGTGCCACCCGTGAAGAGCGGGAGCTGTTTTTT. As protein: CATREERELFF.

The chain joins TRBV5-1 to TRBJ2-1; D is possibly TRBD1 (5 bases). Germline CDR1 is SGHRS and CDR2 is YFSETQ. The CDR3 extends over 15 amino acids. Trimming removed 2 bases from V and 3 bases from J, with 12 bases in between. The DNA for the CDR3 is TGCGCCAGCAGCTTTGAAGGGGTGAACTACAATGAGCAGTTCTTC. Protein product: CASSFEGVNYNEQFF.

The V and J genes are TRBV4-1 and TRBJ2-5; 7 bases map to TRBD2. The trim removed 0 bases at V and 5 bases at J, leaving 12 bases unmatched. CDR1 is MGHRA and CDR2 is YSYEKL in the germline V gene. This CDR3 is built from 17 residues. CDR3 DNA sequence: TGCGCCAGCAGCCAAGATTTCTATCGGGGGGAACCGGAGACCCAGTACTTC. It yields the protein CASSQDFYRGEPETQYF.

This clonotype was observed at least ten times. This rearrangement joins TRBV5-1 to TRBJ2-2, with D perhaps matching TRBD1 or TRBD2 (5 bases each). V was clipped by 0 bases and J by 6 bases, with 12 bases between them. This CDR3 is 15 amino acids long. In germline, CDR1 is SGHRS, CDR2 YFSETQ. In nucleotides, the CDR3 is TGCGCCAGCAGCTTGGACGGGACCGGGGCCGGGGAGCTGTTTTTT. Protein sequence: CASSLDGTGAGELFF.